This T cell receptor beta chain was captured by sequencing in a study of T cell responses to AZD1222 COVID-19 vaccine. Notes on the study in general: CD4 TCRs associated with vaccination spanned spike, dominating at 160-218 and 743-854. White British ancestry dominated among donors, who included more females, and clonal diversity was possibly underestimated.

Concerning this clone itself: The antigen is not known.

The method was immunoSEQ multiplex PCR; TCRdb's version includes in-frame clones alone and lacks a portion of them. The table lists some 90,000 clones, approximately 91% of them singletons. The source is an adult in good health. Sequenced here: peripheral blood, sampled on day 0 of AZD1222 vaccination.

The CDR3 coding sequence is TGTGCCAGTAGTGCGGACGGGACAGGGGGAAGAAATTCACCCCTCCACTTT. This sequence encodes CASSADGTGGRNSPLHF. This rearrangement joins TRBV19 to TRBJ1-6, with TRBD1 matching over 11 bases. V dropped 5 bases and J dropped 7; count of bases not matched to a gene: 10. Germline values: CDR1 LNHDA, CDR2 SQIVND (reference sequence). There are 17 residues in the CDR3. The full variable domain, with the rest looked up from reference TRBV19 and TRBJ1-6, is DGGITQSPKYLFRKEGQNVTLSCEQNLNHDAMYWYRQDPGQGLRLIYYSQIVNDFQKGDIAEGYSVSREKKESFPLTVTSAQKNPTAFYLCASSADGTGGRNSPLHFGNGTRLTVT.